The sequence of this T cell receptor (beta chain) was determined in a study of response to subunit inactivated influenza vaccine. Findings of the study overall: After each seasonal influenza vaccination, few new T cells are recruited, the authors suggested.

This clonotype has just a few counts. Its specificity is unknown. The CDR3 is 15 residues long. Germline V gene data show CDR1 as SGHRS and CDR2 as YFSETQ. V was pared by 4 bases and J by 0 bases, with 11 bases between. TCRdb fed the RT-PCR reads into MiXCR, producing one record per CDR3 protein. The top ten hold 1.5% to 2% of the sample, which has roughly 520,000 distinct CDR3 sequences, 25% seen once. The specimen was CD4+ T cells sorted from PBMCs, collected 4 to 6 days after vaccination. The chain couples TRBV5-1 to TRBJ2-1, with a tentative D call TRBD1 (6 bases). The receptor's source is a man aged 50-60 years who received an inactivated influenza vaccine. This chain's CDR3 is CASSAQGLSYNEQFF. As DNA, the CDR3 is TGCGCCAGCAGCGCCCAGGGGCTCTCCTACAATGAGCAGTTCTTC. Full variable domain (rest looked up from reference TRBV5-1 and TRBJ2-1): KAGVTQTPRYLIKTRGQQVTLSCSPISGHRSVSWYQQTPGQGLQFLFEYFSETQRNKGNFPGRFSGRQFSNSRSEMNVSTLELGDSALYLCASSAQGLSYNEQFFGPGTRLTVL.